The sequence of this T cell receptor (beta chain) was determined in a study of T cell responses to AZD1222 COVID-19 vaccine. Study findings and constraints: The study identified only five to seven AZD1222 recipients as seropositive at baseline. Compared with day 0, the breadth and depth of the Spike-specific TCR repertoire rose significantly after two doses of AZD1222. It should be noted that donors were predominantly white British and more often female, and clonal diversity was possibly underestimated.

Germline CDR1 SEHNR, CDR2 FQNEAQ (reference sequence). Between the trimmed V and J ends, which lost 3 bases and 9 bases, there was a span of 12 bases. CDR3 length: 12 residues. Ten or more counts support this clone. Its antigen is currently unknown. The data were produced by immunoSEQ multiplex PCR, yet TCRdb's version contains in-frame clones alone and is incomplete. The table lists more than 65,000 clones, 80% to 90% of them singletons, with roughly 7.5% in the top ten. Sequenced here: peripheral blood, sampled on day 0 of AZD1222 vaccination. The chain carries TRBV7-9 and TRBJ2-7; tentative D call: TRBD2 (6 bases). This sequence was found in an adult in good health. CDR3 amino acids: CASSFSERAQYF. The CDR3 DNA reads as TGTGCCAGCAGCTTTAGCGAGCGGGCGCAGTACTTC.